Sequencing of this T cell receptor (beta chain) was carried out in a study of cytomegalovirus exposure and HLA in healthy donors (dated by TCRdb to the late 2010s). At the level of the whole study: An earlier analysis of some 500 of the donors reported more than 250 Gb of sequence data and 100 million to 130 million unique TCR beta sequences from about 179 million T cells. An early release that covered around 590 HLA-typed donors contained approximately 320 gigabases of sequencing data and 70 million to 100 million unique TCR sequences. Of the 300 to 400 genotyped donors, 65% to 90% fell in the genetic ancestry cluster associated with self-reported Caucasian donors. The study aimed to test whether signatures of past pathogen exposure could be identified by cataloging public T cell receptors. The T cell repertoires of 550 to 850 subjects were profiled by immunosequencing and related to cytomegalovirus serostatus. In addition to the first cohort of 650 to 750 subjects, a separate validation cohort of 130 or so different subjects was used. To predict cytomegalovirus infection status, the study brought together high-throughput TCR immunosequencing, statistical association of individual TCRs with disease status, and machine learning. A later analysis re-analyzed previously published TCR beta repertoires from about 730 donors and added high-resolution HLA genotyping to study TCR occurrence patterns. Rather than drawing on any new phenotypic data, the later analysis identified candidate immune exposures from TCR beta sequences and the way those sequences occurred across donors. An earlier analysis of 587 of the donors applied high-throughput TCR beta sequencing to assess whether each TCR beta V gene segment acted as functional or pseudogenic. Alongside the repertoire data, information on donor age, sex, ethnicity and CMV serostatus was compiled. A later genetic analysis used genome-wide SNP genotypes for about 65% of the 666 donors, treating that subset as a discovery cohort. Every repertoire in the discovery cohort had been generated on one and the same sequencing platform. HLA typing included class I and class II loci at four-digit resolution. Typing coverage varied by locus: about 620-640 donors for A, B, C, DRB1 and DQB1; more than 500 for DQA1; more than 600 for DPA1; 450 to 480 for DPB1. Five DR-DQ haplotypes were treated as single units for association and clustering because of strong linkage in the cohort. On average, around 240,000 unique TCR beta nucleotide sequences were sequenced per donor among about 400 genotyped donors of the cohort, with around 19% of those sequences being non-productive. Study-wide findings and limitations: The authors suggested that the approach could potentially be generalized to other disease states and immunological phenotypes. An association between a missense DCLRE1C variant and V-gene and J-gene trimming of TCR beta chains was found in a later genetic analysis and replicated in an independent cohort. CMV serostatus was the only immune exposure information available for the cohort. Broadly in line with IMGT annotations, most TCR beta V segments showed up in productive rearrangements about 90% or about 30% of the time in an earlier analysis of around 600 of the donors. Roughly 15 rarely observed V segments, including chromosome 9 orphons, were excluded from the earlier analysis of about 600 of the donors because counts were too low. The classifier was reported to diagnose cytomegalovirus status with high specificity and sensitivity in both the original cohort and the validation cohort. Because some donors lacked HLA typing at each locus, the association tests relied only on the typed subset. In a later genetic analysis, fewer N-insertions in productive TCRs were reported among donors in an Asian-associated ancestry cluster than the approximately 670-donor mean. In vitro tests confirmed that a few of the cytomegalovirus-associated TCR beta chains recognize cytomegalovirus antigens. A later analysis found that TCR association rates varied across HLA loci, with DRB1 alleles showing the most associated TCRs and HLA-C alleles the fewest. Most TCR sequences were seen in very few donors, while some public TCRs were found in many individuals. Because the 87-base-pair reads could not distinguish some IMGT-functional V segments, including TRBV6-2 and TRBV6-3, those segments were excluded. A further reported finding was that TCR beta sequences accurately predicted the HLA-A and HLA-B alleles for most subjects in the first cohort. Correlated functional status among segregating V segments might reflect linkage disequilibrium, but an unknown experimental factor could not be ruled out. According to a later analysis, parvovirus B19, influenza, CMV and Epstein-Barr virus appeared linked to several top co-occurrence clusters. At a false discovery rate of 0.05, a later analysis linked roughly 17,000 TCR beta sequences to specific HLA alleles. In this cohort, only TCR beta chains were sequenced, and detectable features were limited by the absence of alpha or paired-chain data. In a later analysis, most CMV-associated TCR beta chains were found to appear HLA-restricted, with HLA associations seemingly driven largely by CMV exposure. Sequencing depth was assumed to be roughly uniform across donors in the presence/absence analyses, though that assumption may not hold. When HLA alleles, especially DR and DQ, strongly co-occurred, TCR associations were difficult to assign to individual alleles. In a later analysis, HLA-associated TCR beta chains showed more clonal expansion and lower generation probabilities than non-associated chains that were equally common. The sequencing pipeline was judged likely to have produced a cluster of highly shared sequence variants as a technical artifact. In the study, 164 TCR beta chains were listed as associated with cytomegalovirus.

From the cysteine through the phenylalanine, the CDR3 covers 14 amino acids. Only the CDR3 DNA is retained, 42 bases long and in frame from the first base. The germline V end is reduced by 4 bases and the J end by 6 bases; junction bases left unmatched: 6. The germline V gene (reference sequence) sets CDR1 to LNHDA and CDR2 to SQIVND. The cohort comprised more than 550 healthy bone marrow donors. At the time of sampling, every cohort member was nominally healthy, though immune exposures that went unrecorded were likely present. CMV serostatus was recorded as positive for roughly 300 and negative for about half of the roughly 700 cohort members, whereas no CMV serostatus was recorded for the donor in question. Every donor gave a peripheral blood sample, and the peripheral blood mononuclear cells from that sample were used for TCR beta sequencing. Genomic DNA extraction from the blood cell samples was performed with the Qiagen DNeasy Blood Extraction Kit.

Receptor amplification or capture employed the immunoSEQ multiplex PCR assay. A mixture of 60 forward primers for TCR Vbeta segments and 13 reverse primers for TCR Jbeta segments was used in the multiplex PCR. Amplification of the CDR3 region of rearranged TCR beta genes was performed with a multiplex PCR assay on genomic DNA. On the Illumina HiSeq System, the amplified TCR beta libraries were sequenced as 87-base-pair reads. As for the authors' bioinformatics: A later analysis tallied 75 million to 85 million unique TCR beta chains across the 666 repertoires, and approximately 12 million of those chains were shared by two or more donors. Raw reads were error-corrected and collapsed into unique sequences with a nearest-neighbor algorithm that merged closely related sequences to remove PCR and sequencing errors. Alignment of CDR3 sequences to IMGT reference sequences was used to assign V, D and J gene segments. For a sequence to be retained, a match of at least six nucleotides to both a V gene segment and a J gene segment was required. Rearrangements were classified as productive when the CDR3 lacked stop codons and remained in frame with V and J, and all other rearrangements were classified as non-productive. CDR3 was defined by IMGT convention, running from the second conserved V-encoded cysteine to the conserved J-encoded phenylalanine. The earlier analysis of 550 to 650 of the donors excluded any sequence lacking an unambiguous match to a single V gene segment. In an earlier analysis of a few hundred of the donors, a V segment was called functional when productive rearrangements were above 56.7%, and segregating when the standard deviation between donors exceeded 5%. A statistical classification framework was built for diagnosing cytomegalovirus status from the catalog of TCR beta chain sequences. In a later analysis, V and J genes were assigned by comparing TCR nucleotide sequences against IMGT/GENE-DB human TR gene sequences. Using the TCRdist pipeline, a later analysis assigned CDR3 sequences along with most-parsimonious VDJ recombination scenarios. In a later analysis, each TCR beta chain was defined by its CDR3 amino acid sequence together with its V-gene family, and reads without a unique V-gene family were excluded. To address suspected cross-contamination and a sequencing artifact, a later analysis removed approximately 590 highly shared, low-generation-probability nucleotide sequences. A later analysis calculated a clonal expansion index for each public chain from normalized within-repertoire ranks of inferred template counts. Generation probabilities in a later analysis came from a VDJ recombination model fitted to out-of-frame rearrangements, and those results were checked against IGoR. Hypergeometric tests were used in a later analysis to score TCR-TCR, TCR-HLA and TCR-CMV co-occurrence, with a repertoire-size bias correction applied to the TCR pairs. To estimate false discovery rates, a later analysis permuted the HLA or CMV assignments 20 times. In a later analysis, co-occurring TCRs were grouped with DBSCAN, and TCRdist sequence similarity was added when clustering was performed within HLA-allele-positive subsets. Co-occurrence clustering excluded repertoires with fewer than 30,000 or more than 120,000 public chains, plus five with anomalous nucleotide sharing. TCRdb stores this immuneACCESS table with in-frame sequences only. Part of the clones is absent; in the studies checked, under half of the shortfall reflects unresolved V genes, and no reason is known for the rest. The DNA gave D and trimming, while V, J and clone size come from that table. For this sample the table gives about 52,000 clones, of which around three fifths were detected only once. Of the sample, approximately 12% falls within the top ten clones.

With respect to this clone: The clone's antigen remains unknown. Qualities for individual bases were not recorded, and no much larger clone is one base off.

The chain is encoded by TRBV19 joined to TRBJ2-7; 10 bases in between match TRBD1. Sequencing was carried out using PBMCs. The sequence derives from a human donor in good health. The CDR3 in this case is CASSKGQGPGEQYF. The DNA sequence is TGTGCCAGTAGTAAGGGACAGGGGCCAGGCGAGCAGTACTTC.